This T cell receptor beta chain was observed in a study of long-term antiretroviral therapy in people with HIV. Study overall: It was about a decade after the earliest samples that the 2015 immediate-ART recommendation appeared.

Germline V lookup: CDR1 SGHNT, CDR2 YYREEE (reference sequence). The CDR3 is 14 amino acids. V dropped 2 bases and J dropped 2 bases, with 9 bases sitting between them. Study outcomes and limitations: After ART, diversity increased yet remained lower than transplant donor controls.

Run at survey level, the immunoSEQ assay was version v3.0. In sequencing, about 35,000-50,000 T-cell genomes per sample were targeted. Sequenced by immunoSEQ multiplex PCR; TCRdb stores in-frame clones only, minus some. The table records 23,000 or so clones, 79% of them present only once. One or more pre-ART and two or more post-ART PBMC samples were available from each donor. Points on this clone: Its antigen is unknown.

The TCR sequence derives from a man younger than 45 with HIV. Sequencing was performed on unsorted PBMCs, taken 2.1 years after starting antiretroviral therapy. The chain uses TRBV5-4 and TRBJ2-3; D perhaps matches TRBD1 (6 bases). This CDR3 reads CASSFGTNTDTQYF. The CDR3 nucleotides are TGTGCCAGCAGCTTCGGGACAAACACAGATACGCAGTATTTT.